This record looks at one T cell receptor (beta chain) sequence and its context. The antigen is undetermined. This CDR3 comprises 17 residues. From germline, CDR1 is SGDLS and CDR2 YYNGEE. With no T cell sorting beforehand, total RNA was isolated from whole blood. The sample is drawn from a study of monozygotic twins with inflammatory bowel disease. Findings and limits, study-wide: What may have added variability to patient repertoires is that immunosuppressive treatments differed.

TCRdb reprocessed the 5' RACE reads; each CDR3 protein has one entry and no DNA is given. This table holds 200,000 to 250,000 distinct CDR3 sequences. Sample: blood. The chain has TRBV9 and TRBJ2-2; the D gene TCRdb calls, TRBD2, cannot be checked with no DNA. The clonotype comes from a human donor with ulcerative colitis or Crohn's disease, or a healthy co-twin of an affected twin (not recorded which). The CDR3 region is CASSLPASGGYTGELFF.